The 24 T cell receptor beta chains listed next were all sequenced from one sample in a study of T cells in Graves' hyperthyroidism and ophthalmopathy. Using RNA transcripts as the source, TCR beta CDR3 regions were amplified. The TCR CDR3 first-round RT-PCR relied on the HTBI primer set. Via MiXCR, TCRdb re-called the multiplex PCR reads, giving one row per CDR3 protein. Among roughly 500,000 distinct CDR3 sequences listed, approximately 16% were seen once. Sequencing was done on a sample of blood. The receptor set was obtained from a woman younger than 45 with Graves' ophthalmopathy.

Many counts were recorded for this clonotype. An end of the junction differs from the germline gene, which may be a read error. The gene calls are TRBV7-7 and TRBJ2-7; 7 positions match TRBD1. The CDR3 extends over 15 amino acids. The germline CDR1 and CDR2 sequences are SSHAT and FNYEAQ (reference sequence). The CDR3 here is CASSIGPTGKYEQYF. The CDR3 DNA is TGTGCTAGCAGTATCGGACCGACAGGGAAGTACGAGCAGTACTTC. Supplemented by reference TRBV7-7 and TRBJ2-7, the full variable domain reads GAGVSQSPRYKVTKRGQDVTLRCDPISSHATLYWYQQALGQGPEFLTYFNYEAQPDKSGLPSDRFSAERPEGSISTLTIQRTEQRDSAMYRCASSIGPTGKYEQYFGPGTRLTVT.

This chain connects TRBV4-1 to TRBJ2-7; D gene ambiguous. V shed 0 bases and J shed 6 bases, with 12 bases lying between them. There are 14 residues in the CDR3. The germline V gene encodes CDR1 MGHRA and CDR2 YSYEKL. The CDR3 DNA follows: TGCGCCAGCAGCCAAGAGGAAGCATGGGGCGAGCAGTACTTC. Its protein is CASSQEEAWGEQYF.

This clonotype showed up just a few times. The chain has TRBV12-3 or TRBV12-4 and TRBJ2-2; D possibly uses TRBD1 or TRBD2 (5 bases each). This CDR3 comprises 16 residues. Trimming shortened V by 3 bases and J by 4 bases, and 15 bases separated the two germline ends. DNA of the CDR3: TGTGCCAGCAGTTTCAGGTTCGGGGCCGCCACCGGGGAGCTGTTTTTT. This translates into CASSFRFGAATGELFF.

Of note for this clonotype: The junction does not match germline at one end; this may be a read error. The CDR3 sequence is CASSDSAGRSYEQYF. The CDR3 coding sequence is TGTGCCAGCAGTGACTCAGCGGGGAGGTCCTACGAGCAGTACTTC. This chain links TRBV6-2 or TRBV6-3 with TRBJ2-7; TRBD2 matches 7 bases. The CDR3 totals 15 residues. The V gene's germline CDR1 is MNHEY and CDR2 SVGEGT.

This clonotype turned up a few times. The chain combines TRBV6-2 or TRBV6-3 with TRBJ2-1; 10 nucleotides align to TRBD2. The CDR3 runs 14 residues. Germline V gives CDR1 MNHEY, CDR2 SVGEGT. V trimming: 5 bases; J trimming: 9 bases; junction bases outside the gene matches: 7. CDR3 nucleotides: TGTGCCAGCAGTAAGCGGGAGGGCCCGGTTGAGCAGTTCTTC. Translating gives CASSKREGPVEQFF.

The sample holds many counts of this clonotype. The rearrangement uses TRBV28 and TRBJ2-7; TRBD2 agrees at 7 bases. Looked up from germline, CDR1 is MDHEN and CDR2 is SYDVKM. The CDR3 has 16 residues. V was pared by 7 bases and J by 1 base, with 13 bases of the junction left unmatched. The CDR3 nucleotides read TGTGCCAGCATCCCCTTCAGGGCTAGCGGTTCCTACGAGCAGTACTTC. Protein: CASIPFRASGSYEQYF.

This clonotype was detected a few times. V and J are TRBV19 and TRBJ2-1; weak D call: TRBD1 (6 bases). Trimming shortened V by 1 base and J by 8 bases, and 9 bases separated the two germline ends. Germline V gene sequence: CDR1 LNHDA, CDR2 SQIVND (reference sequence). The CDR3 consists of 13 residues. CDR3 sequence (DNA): TGTGCCAGTAGTATAGGCGAGGGGGATGAGCAGTTCTTC. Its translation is CASSIGEGDEQFF.

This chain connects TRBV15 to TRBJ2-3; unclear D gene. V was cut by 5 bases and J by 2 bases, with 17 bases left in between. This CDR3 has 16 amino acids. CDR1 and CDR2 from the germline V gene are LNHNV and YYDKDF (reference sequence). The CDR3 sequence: CATSCRPDTTTDTQYF. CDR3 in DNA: TGTGCCACCAGCTGCCGCCCCGACACGACCACAGATACGCAGTATTTT.

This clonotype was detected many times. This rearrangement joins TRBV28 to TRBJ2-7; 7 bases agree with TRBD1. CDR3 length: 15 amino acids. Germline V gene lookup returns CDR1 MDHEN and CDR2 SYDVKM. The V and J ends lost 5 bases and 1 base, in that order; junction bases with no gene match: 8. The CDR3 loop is CASSTRTGTSYEQYF. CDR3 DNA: TGTGCCAGCAGTACGAGGACAGGAACATCCTACGAGCAGTACTTC.

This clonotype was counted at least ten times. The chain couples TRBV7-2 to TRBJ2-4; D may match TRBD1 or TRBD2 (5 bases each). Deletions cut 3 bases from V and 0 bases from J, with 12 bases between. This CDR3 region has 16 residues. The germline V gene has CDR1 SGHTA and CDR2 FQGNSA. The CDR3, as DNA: TGTGCCAGCAGCTTCCAGCCGGGACCAGCCAAAAACATTCAGTACTTC. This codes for CASSFQPGPAKNIQYF. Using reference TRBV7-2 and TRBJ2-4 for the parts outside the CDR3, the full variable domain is GAGVSQSPSNKVTEKGKDVELRCDPISGHTALYWYRQSLGQGLEFLIYFQGNSAPDKSGLPSDRFSAERTGGSVSTLTIQRTQQEDSAVYLCASSFQPGPAKNIQYFGAGTRLSVL.

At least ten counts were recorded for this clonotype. The CDR3 reads CASSTEGPAGDTQYF. CDR3 bases: TGTGCCAGCAGCACGGAAGGACCCGCCGGGGATACGCAGTATTTT. This chain links TRBV7-3 with TRBJ2-3; D remains ambiguous. Germline V CDR1 and CDR2: SGHTA, FQGTGA. This CDR3 has 15 residues. Trimming removed 5 bases at V and 6 bases at J, with 18 bases between. The full variable domain, its missing parts supplied by reference TRBV7-3 and TRBJ2-3, is GAGVSQTPSNKVTEKGKYVELRCDPISGHTALYWYRQSLGQGPEFLIYFQGTGAADDSGLPNDRFFAVRPEGSVSTLKIQRTERGDSAVYLCASSTEGPAGDTQYFGPGTRLTVL.

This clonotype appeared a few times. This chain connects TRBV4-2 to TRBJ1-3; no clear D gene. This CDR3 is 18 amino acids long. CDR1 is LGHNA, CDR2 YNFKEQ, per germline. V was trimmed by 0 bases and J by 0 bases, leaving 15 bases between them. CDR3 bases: TGTGCCAGCAGCCAAGAAAGTGTCACCTCGAGCTCTGGAAACACCATATATTTT. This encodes CASSQESVTSSSGNTIYF.

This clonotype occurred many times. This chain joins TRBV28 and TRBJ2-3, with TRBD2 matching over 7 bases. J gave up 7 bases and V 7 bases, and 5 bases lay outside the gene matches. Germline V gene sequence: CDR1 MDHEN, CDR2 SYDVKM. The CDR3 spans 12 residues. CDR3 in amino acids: CASNGGTYTQYF. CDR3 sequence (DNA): TGTGCCAGCAACGGGGGGACCTATACGCAGTATTTT.

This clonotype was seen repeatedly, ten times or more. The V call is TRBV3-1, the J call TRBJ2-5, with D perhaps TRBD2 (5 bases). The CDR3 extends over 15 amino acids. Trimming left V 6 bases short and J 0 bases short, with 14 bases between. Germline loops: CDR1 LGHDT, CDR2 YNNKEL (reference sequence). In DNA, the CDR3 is TGTGCCAGCAGACCCTCGGACTTGCACCAAGAGACCCAGTACTTC. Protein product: CASRPSDLHQETQYF.

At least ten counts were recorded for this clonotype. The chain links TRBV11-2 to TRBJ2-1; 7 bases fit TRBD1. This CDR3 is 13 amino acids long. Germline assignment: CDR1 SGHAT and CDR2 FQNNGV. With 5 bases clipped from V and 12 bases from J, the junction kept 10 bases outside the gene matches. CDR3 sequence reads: CASSPDRPGWQFF. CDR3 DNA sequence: TGTGCCAGCAGCCCGGACAGGCCTGGATGGCAGTTCTTC. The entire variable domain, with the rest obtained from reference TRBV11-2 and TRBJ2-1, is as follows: EAGVAQSPRYKIIEKRQSVAFWCNPISGHATLYWYQQILGQGPKLLIQFQNNGVVDDSQLPKDRFSAERLKGVDSTLKIQPAKLEDSAVYLCASSPDRPGWQFFGPGTRLTVL.

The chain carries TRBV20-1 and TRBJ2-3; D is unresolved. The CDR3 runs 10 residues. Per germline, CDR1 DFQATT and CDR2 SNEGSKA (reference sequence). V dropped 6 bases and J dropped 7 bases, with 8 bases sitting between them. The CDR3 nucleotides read TGCAGTGCGCCTGAAAATACGCAGTATTTT. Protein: CSAPENTQYF.

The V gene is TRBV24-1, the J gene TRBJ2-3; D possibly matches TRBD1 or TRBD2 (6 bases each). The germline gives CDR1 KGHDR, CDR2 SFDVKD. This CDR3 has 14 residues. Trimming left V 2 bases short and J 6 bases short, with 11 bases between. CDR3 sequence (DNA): TGTGCCACCAGTGATTACTGGGGGGCGGATACGCAGTATTTT. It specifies CATSDYWGADTQYF.

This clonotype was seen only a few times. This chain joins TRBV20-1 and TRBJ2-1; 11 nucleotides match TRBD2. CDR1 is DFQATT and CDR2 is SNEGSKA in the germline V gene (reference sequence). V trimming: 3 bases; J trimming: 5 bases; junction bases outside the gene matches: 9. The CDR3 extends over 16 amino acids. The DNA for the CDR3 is TGCAGTGCTAGCGGGACTAGCGGTTCTTCTCACAATGAGCAGTTCTTC. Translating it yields CSASGTSGSSHNEQFF.

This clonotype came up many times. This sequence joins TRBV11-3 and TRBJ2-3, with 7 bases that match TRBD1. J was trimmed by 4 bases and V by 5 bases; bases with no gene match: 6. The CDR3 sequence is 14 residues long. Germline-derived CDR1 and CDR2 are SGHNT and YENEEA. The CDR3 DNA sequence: TGTGCCAGCAGCACAGACAGGGCCCCAGATACGCAGTATTTT. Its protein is CASSTDRAPDTQYF. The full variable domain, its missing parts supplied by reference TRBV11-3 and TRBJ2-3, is EAGVVQSPRYKIIEKKQPVAFWCNPISGHNTLYWYLQNLGQGPELLIRYENEEAVDDSQLPKDRFSAERLKGVDSTLKIQPAELGDSAVYLCASSTDRAPDTQYFGPGTRLTVL.

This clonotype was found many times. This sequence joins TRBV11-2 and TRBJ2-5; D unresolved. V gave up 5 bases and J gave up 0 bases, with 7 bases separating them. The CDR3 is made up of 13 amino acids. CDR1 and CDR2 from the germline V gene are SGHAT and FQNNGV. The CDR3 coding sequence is TGTGCCAGCAGCCGCGGCTACCAAGAGACCCAGTACTTC. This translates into CASSRGYQETQYF.

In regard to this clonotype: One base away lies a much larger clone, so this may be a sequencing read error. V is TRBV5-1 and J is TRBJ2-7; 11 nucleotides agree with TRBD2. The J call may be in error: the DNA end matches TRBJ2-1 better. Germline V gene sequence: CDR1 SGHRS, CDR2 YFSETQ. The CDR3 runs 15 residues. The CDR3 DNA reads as TGCGCCAGCAGCTTAGGGACTAGCGGTCTCTACGAGCAGTTCTTC. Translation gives CASSLGTSGLYEQFF.

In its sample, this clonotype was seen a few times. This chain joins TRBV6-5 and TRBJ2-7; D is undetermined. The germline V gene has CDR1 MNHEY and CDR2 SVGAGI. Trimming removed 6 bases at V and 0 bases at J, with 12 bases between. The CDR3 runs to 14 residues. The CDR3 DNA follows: TGTGCCAGCAGCGTAACATGGAGCTCCTACGAGCAGTACTTC. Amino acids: CASSVTWSSYEQYF.

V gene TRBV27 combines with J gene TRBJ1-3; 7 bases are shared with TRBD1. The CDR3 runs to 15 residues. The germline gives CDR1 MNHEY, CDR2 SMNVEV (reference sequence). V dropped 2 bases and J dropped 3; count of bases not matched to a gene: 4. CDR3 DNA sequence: TGTGCCAGCAGTTTACAGGGGGAGCGTGGAAACACCATATATTTT. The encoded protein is CASSLQGERGNTIYF.

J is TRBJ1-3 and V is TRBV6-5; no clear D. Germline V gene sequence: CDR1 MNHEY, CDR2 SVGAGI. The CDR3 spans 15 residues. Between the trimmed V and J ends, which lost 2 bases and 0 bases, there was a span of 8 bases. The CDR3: CASSYELSSGNTIYF. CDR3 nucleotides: TGTGCCAGCAGTTACGAGCTGAGCTCTGGAAACACCATATATTTT.